Included here is one T cell receptor beta chain sequence, with context. The antigen remains undetermined. This entry is derived from a study of OX40 agonist ivuxolimab in advanced cancers. Broader study findings: Clonal expansion by week 6 occurred in CD4+ and CD8+ blood T cells (at 0.1 to 3.0 mg/kg).

The length of the CDR3 is 15 residues. The V segment lost 3 bases and the J segment 0 bases; nucleotides outside the gene matches: 2. Germline-derived CDR1 and CDR2 are SGHRS and YFSETQ. Data came from immunoSEQ multiplex PCR; TCRdb stores just in-frame clones and leaves some out. The sample has 55,000 to 80,000 clones; approximately 81% are singletons. The source was CD4+ or CD8+ T cells sorted from blood, collected in a trial of the OX40 agonist ivuxolimab. The chain recombines TRBV5-1 with TRBJ2-1; 8 bases line up with TRBD2. This TCR came from an adult with an advanced solid tumor such as melanoma, head and neck, liver or kidney cancer. The CDR3 reads CASSWAGGSYNEQFF. CDR3 coding DNA: TGCGCCAGCAGCTGGGCGGGGGGCTCCTACAATGAGCAGTTCTTC.